This is a list of T cell receptor beta chains from one sample in a study of blood T cell repertoires in COVID-19. Profiled with immunoSEQ multiplex PCR; TCRdb holds only in-frame clones, not every one. The sample lists 250,000 to 300,000 clones; roughly 90% were seen once. The sample comprised peripheral blood. Every receptor here comes from a woman between 25 and 40 years old with COVID-19, enrolled during active disease. CDR3s include the opening cysteine and the closing phenylalanine or tryptophan. The D gene is left open where the match is weak. Clone size is stated in some rows and not others, as once, few, many or a class when expanded.

len	v_gene	d_gene	abundance	j_gene	CDR3aa	CDR3nt
15	TRBV3-1/TRBV3-2	TRBD1	NA	TRBJ1-3	CASSQDTGVGNTIYF	TGTGCCAGCAGCCAAGATACAGGGGTGGGAAACACCATATATTTT
15	TRBV5-1	NA	NA	TRBJ2-7	CASSLRRTTSYEQYF	TGCGCCAGCAGCTTGAGGAGAACTACCTCCTACGAGCAGTACTTC
10	TRBV30	NA	NA	TRBJ1-2	CAWGNEGYTF	TGTGCCTGGGGCAACGAGGGCTACACCTTC
18	TRBV5-5	TRBD1	NA	TRBJ1-5	CASSFKPSGTGGLQPQHF	TGTGCCAGCAGCTTCAAGCCCTCCGGGACAGGGGGCCTTCAGCCCCAGCATTTT
15	TRBV30	TRBD1	NA	TRBJ1-1	CAWSVPGTGNTEAFF	TGTGCCTGGAGTGTACCCGGGACAGGGAACACTGAAGCTTTCTTT
14	TRBV18	NA	NA	TRBJ1-2	CASSPAAINYGYTF	TGTGCCAGCTCACCAGCAGCGATTAACTATGGCTACACCTTC
13	TRBV5-1	NA	few	TRBJ2-2	CASSYGSTGELFF	TGCGCCAGCAGCTACGGGAGCACCGGGGAGCTGTTTTTT
17	TRBV5-1	NA	NA	TRBJ1-2	CASSGGGPPVANYGYTF	TGCGCCAGCAGCGGGGGGGGACCCCCGGTAGCCAACTATGGCTACACCTTC
16	TRBV11-2	NA	NA	TRBJ2-7	CASSLAQGETLYEQYF	TGTGCCAGCAGCTTAGCACAGGGAGAGACTCTCTACGAGCAGTACTTC
13	TRBV5-1	NA	once	TRBJ2-5	CASSPDTQETQYF	TGCGCCAGCAGCCCGGACACTCAAGAGACCCAGTACTTC
14	TRBV27	NA	NA	TRBJ2-1	CASSFRASKNEQFF	TGTGCCAGCAGTTTTAGGGCTAGCAAAAATGAGCAGTTCTTC
14	TRBV2	NA	NA	TRBJ1-5	CASSEEGAGQPQHF	TGTGCCAGCAGTGAAGAGGGAGCCGGGCAGCCCCAGCATTTT
13	TRBV6-6	NA	NA	TRBJ2-7	CASSLAQGGEQYF	TGTGCCAGCAGTCTCGCGCAGGGGGGCGAGCAGTACTTC
16	TRBV6-2/TRBV6-3	TRBD1	NA	TRBJ2-1	CASSSNRQGVYNEQFF	TGTGCCAGCAGCTCGAATCGACAGGGGGTATACAATGAGCAGTTCTTC
11	TRBV20-1	NA	NA	TRBJ2-1	CSASPRNEQFF	TGCAGTGCTAGTCCCCGGAATGAGCAGTTCTTC
11	TRBV6-6	NA	NA	TRBJ1-2	CASIGPRGYTF	TGTGCCAGCATCGGTCCGAGGGGCTACACCTTC
14	TRBV2	NA	NA	TRBJ2-1	CASSVSRGDPEQFF	TGTGCCAGCAGTGTATCTCGCGGGGACCCTGAGCAGTTCTTC
15	TRBV19	NA	NA	TRBJ2-5	CASSPPGGGGETQYF	TGTGCCAGTAGTCCCCCCGGGGGAGGAGGAGAGACCCAGTACTTC
13	TRBV27	NA	few	TRBJ1-5	CASSLQGNQPQHF	TGTGCCAGCAGTTTACAGGGCAATCAGCCCCAGCATTTT
15	TRBV19	NA	NA	TRBJ1-4	CASSTGASTNEKLFF	TGTGCCAGTAGTACTGGGGCGTCGACTAATGAAAAACTGTTTTTT
17	TRBV28	TRBD1	NA	TRBJ1-5	CASSLSGTGGFNQPQHF	TGTGCCAGCAGTTTGTCCGGGACAGGGGGCTTCAATCAGCCCCAGCATTTT
19	TRBV11-3	TRBD2	NA	TRBJ2-1	CASSLERLAGGSSNNEQFF	TGTGCCAGCAGCTTAGAGCGGCTAGCGGGAGGGAGCAGTAACAATGAGCAGTTCTTC
17	TRBV27	TRBD1	NA	TRBJ1-6	CASRSPGQGGYNSPLHF	TGTGCCAGCAGGTCCCCGGGACAGGGAGGGTATAATTCACCCCTCCACTTT
16	TRBV5-4	TRBD1	NA	TRBJ2-2	CASSHYGQGDTGELFF	TGTGCCAGCAGCCACTATGGGCAGGGGGACACCGGGGAGCTGTTTTTT
15	TRBV24-1	NA	NA	TRBJ2-3	CATSGVQGFTDTQYF	TGTGCCACCAGTGGGGTACAGGGTTTCACAGATACGCAGTATTTT
15	TRBV14	TRBD2	NA	TRBJ2-1	CASSPTSGRANEQFF	TGTGCCAGCAGCCCGACTAGCGGGAGGGCAAATGAGCAGTTCTTC
14	TRBV21-1	NA	NA	TRBJ1-5	CASQSLASNQPQHF	TGTGCCAGCCAAAGTTTGGCCAGCAATCAGCCCCAGCATTTT
14	TRBV10-2	NA	NA	TRBJ2-5	CASSGVSYQETQYF	TGCGCCAGCAGCGGGGTCTCGTACCAAGAGACCCAGTACTTC
10	TRBV11-2	NA	NA	TRBJ1-1	CASSYSEAFF	TGTGCCAGCAGCTATAGTGAAGCTTTCTTT
11	TRBV5-4	NA	once	TRBJ2-3	CASSSADTQYF	TGTGCCAGCAGCTCTGCAGATACGCAGTATTTT
12	TRBV28	NA	NA	TRBJ2-1	CASSLSVNEQFF	TGTGCCAGCAGTTTATCTGTAAATGAGCAGTTCTTC
15	TRBV11-2	NA	NA	TRBJ2-2	CASSVGTAMTGELFF	TGTGCCAGCAGCGTCGGGACTGCCATGACCGGGGAGCTGTTTTTT
15	TRBV11-2	TRBD2	NA	TRBJ2-2	CASSFRGAGAGELFF	TGTGCCAGCAGCTTCCGAGGGGCGGGGGCCGGGGAGCTGTTTTTT
14	TRBV9	NA	NA	TRBJ2-3	CASSLGTSTDTQYF	TGTGCCAGCAGCCTCGGGACTAGCACAGATACGCAGTATTTT
13	TRBV28	NA	NA	TRBJ2-7	CASRAAGIYEQYF	TGTGCCAGCAGGGCTGCAGGGATCTACGAGCAGTACTTC
14	TRBV27	NA	NA	TRBJ2-1	CATQSGTSYNEQFF	TGTGCCACCCAATCCGGGACTTCCTACAATGAGCAGTTCTTC
13	TRBV19	NA	NA	TRBJ1-5	CASSISGVGPQHF	TGTGCCAGTAGTATTTCGGGAGTTGGGCCCCAGCATTTT
13	TRBV5-4	TRBD1	once	TRBJ1-2	CASSLVAGGGYTF	TGTGCCAGCAGCTTGGTGGCAGGGGGGGGCTACACCTTC
15	TRBV5-1	NA	NA	TRBJ1-1	CASSLVSQGNTEAFF	TGCGCCAGCAGCTTGGTCTCTCAGGGCAACACTGAAGCTTTCTTT
15	TRBV27	NA	NA	TRBJ1-1	CASSLSPTVNTEAFF	TGTGCCAGCAGTTTATCCCCGACAGTTAACACTGAAGCTTTCTTT
13	TRBV2	TRBD1	NA	TRBJ1-4	CASSGTQGARVFF	TGTGCCAGCAGTGGCACTCAGGGGGCAAGAGTGTTTTTT
13	TRBV29-1	NA	NA	TRBJ2-3	CSVSRGRTDTQYF	TGCAGCGTTAGCAGGGGCCGCACAGATACGCAGTATTTT
15	TRBV7-9	TRBD1	once	TRBJ2-5	CASSEGQKLRETQYF	TGTGCCAGCAGCGAGGGACAGAAACTAAGGGAGACCCAGTACTTC
12	TRBV28	NA	NA	TRBJ2-1	CASRYRVDEQFF	TGTGCCAGCAGATACAGGGTCGATGAGCAGTTCTTC
11	TRBV3-1/TRBV3-2	NA	NA	TRBJ2-7	CASSLLYEQYF	TGTGCCAGCAGCCTTCTATACGAGCAGTACTTC
16	TRBV19	NA	NA	TRBJ1-3	CASSILGQRSGNTIYF	TGTGCCAGTAGTATTTTGGGACAACGCTCTGGAAACACCATATATTTT